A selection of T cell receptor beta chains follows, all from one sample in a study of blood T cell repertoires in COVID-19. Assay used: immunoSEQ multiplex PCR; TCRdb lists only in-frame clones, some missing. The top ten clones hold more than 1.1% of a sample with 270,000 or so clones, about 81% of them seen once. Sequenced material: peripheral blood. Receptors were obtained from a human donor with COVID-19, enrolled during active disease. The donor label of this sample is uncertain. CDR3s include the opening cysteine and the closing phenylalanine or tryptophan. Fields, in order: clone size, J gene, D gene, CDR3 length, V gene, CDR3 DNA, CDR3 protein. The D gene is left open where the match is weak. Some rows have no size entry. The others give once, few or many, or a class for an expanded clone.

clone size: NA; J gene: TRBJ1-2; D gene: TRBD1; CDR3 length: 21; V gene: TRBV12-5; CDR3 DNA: TGTGCTAGTGGTTTGGTACCAAGGGGGCCAAGGTCCCATGGGGGGAACTATGGCTACACCTTC; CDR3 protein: CASGLVPRGPRSHGGNYGYTF
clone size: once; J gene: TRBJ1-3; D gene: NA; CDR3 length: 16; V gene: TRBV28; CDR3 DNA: TGTGCCAGCAGTTTGGAGGGGATAGGATCTGGAAACACCATATATTTT; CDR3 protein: CASSLEGIGSGNTIYF
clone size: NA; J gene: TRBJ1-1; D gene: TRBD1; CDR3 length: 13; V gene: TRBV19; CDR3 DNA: TGTGCCAGTATTCACAGGGGGCACACTGAAGCTTTCTTT; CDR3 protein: CASIHRGHTEAFF
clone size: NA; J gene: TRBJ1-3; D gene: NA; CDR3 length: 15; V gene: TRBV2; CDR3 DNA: TGTGCCAGCAGTGATAATCCTCTCTCTGGAAACACCATATATTTT; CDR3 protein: CASSDNPLSGNTIYF
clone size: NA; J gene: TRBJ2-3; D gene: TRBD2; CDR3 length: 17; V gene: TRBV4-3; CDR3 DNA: TGCGCCAGCAGCCAAGTCCCCAGCGGGAGGCGGACAGATACGCAGTATTTT; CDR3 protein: CASSQVPSGRRTDTQYF
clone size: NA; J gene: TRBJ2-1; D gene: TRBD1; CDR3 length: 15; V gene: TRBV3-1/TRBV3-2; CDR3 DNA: TGTGCCAGCAGCCAAGGCCTGACAGGGTACAATGAGCAGTTCTTC; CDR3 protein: CASSQGLTGYNEQFF
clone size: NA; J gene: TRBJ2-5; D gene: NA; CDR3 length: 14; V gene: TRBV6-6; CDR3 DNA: TGTGCCAGCAGTTCCCTTCCTATCCAAGAGACCCAGTACTTC; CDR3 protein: CASSSLPIQETQYF
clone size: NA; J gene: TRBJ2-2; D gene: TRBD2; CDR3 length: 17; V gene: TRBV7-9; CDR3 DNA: TGTGCCAGCAGGGCTTCCGCTCCGGGACTATTTACCGGGGAGCTGTTTTTT; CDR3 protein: CASRASAPGLFTGELFF
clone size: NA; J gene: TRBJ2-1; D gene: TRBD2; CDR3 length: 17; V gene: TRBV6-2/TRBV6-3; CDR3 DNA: TGTGCCAGCAGTACTGGGACTAGCGGACTCTCCTACAATGAGCAGTTCTTC; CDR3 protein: CASSTGTSGLSYNEQFF
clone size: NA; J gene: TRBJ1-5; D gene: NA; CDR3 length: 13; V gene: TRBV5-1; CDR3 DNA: TGCGCCAGCAGCTACGGGAGCAATCAGCCCCAGCATTTT; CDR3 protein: CASSYGSNQPQHF
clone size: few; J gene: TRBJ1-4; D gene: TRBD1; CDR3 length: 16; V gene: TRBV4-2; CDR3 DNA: TGTGCCAGCAGCCAAGATCCGGGACAGGGGCAGGAAAAACTGTTTTTT; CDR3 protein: CASSQDPGQGQEKLFF
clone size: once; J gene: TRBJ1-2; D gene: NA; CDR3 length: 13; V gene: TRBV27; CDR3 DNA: TGTGCCAGCAGTCCGACAGGAAACTATGGCTACACCTTC; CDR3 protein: CASSPTGNYGYTF
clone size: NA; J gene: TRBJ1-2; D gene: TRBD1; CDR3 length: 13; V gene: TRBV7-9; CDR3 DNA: TGTGCCAGCAGCTCTTGGACAGGGGGCGGCTACACCTTC; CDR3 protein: CASSSWTGGGYTF
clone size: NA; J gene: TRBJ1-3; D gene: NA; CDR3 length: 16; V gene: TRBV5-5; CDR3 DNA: TGTGCCAGCAGCTTGGCTCCGACAGTCCCTGGAAACACCATATATTTT; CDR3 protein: CASSLAPTVPGNTIYF
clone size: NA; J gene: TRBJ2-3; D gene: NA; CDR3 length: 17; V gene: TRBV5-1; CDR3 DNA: TGCGCCAGCAGCTTGGACGCCTACCAGGCTAGCACAGATACGCAGTATTTT; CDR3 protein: CASSLDAYQASTDTQYF
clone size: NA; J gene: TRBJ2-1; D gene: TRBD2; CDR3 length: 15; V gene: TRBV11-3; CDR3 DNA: TGTGCCAGCAGCGCACAGCGGGAGTACGGGAATGAGCAGTTCTTC; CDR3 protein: CASSAQREYGNEQFF
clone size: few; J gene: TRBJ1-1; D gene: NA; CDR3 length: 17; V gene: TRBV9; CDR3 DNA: TGTGCCAGCAGCGTAGGTACAGGGAGGGTGGAGAACACTGAAGCTTTCTTT; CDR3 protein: CASSVGTGRVENTEAFF
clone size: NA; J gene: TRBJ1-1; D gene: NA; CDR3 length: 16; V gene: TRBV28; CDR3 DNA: TGTGCCAGCAGCCCGTCCCCTAGGCTCATGAACACTGAAGCTTTCTTT; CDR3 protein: CASSPSPRLMNTEAFF
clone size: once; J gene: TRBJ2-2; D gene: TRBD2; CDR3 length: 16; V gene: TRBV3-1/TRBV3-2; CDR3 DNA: TGTGCCAGCAGCCAAGAACTAGCGGGAGCTGGCGGGGAGCTGTTTTTT; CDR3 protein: CASSQELAGAGGELFF
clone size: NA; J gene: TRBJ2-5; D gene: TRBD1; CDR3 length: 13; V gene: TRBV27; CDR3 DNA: TGTGCCAGCAGTTGGACAGGGCAAGAGACCCAGTACTTC; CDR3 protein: CASSWTGQETQYF
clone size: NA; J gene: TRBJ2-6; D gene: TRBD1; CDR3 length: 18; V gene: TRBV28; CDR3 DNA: TGTGCCAGCAGTTCCCTCGGACAGGGAATCTCTGGGGCCAACGTCCTGACTTTC; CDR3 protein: CASSSLGQGISGANVLTF
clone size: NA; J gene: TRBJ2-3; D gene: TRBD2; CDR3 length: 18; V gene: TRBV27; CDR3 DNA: TGTGCCAGCAGTTCCCGACTAGCGGGATGGGGAGGCACAGATACGCAGTATTTT; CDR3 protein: CASSSRLAGWGGTDTQYF
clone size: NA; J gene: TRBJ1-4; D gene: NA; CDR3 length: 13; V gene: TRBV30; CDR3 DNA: TGTGCCTGGAGTTACAGCTCCAATGAAAAACTGTTTTTT; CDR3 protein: CAWSYSSNEKLFF
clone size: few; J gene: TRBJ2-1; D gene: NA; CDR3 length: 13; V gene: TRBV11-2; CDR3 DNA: TGTGCCAGCAGCTCTCCATTCGGGGATGAGCAGTTCTTC; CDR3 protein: CASSSPFGDEQFF
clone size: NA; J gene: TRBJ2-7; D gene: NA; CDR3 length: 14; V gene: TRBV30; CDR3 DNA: TGTGCCTGGAGAGACAGCGTAAGGTTGAGGGAGCAGTACTTC; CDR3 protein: CAWRDSVRLREQYF
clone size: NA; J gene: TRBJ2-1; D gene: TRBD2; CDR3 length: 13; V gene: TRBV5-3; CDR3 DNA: TGTGCCAGAATCCTCGAAAGCGGGGGCGAGCAGTTCTTC; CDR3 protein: CARILESGGEQFF
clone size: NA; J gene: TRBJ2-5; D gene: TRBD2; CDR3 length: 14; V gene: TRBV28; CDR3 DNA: TGTGCCAGCAGTCGACTAGCGGGTGGCATGACCCAGTACTTC; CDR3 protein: CASSRLAGGMTQYF
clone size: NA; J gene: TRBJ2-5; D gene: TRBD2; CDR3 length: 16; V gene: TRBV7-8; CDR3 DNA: TGTGCCAGCAGCTTCGGGACTAGCGGAATCCAAGAGACCCAGTACTTC; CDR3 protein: CASSFGTSGIQETQYF
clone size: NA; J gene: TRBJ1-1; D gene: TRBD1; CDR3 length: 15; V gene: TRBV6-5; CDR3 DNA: TGTGCCAGCAGCCGACAGGGTTGGGGAAACACTGAAGCTTTCTTT; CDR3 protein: CASSRQGWGNTEAFF
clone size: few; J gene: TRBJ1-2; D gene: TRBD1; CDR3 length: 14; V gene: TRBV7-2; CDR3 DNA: TGTGCCAGCAGCTTGACAGGGGGCGACTATGGCTACACCTTC; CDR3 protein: CASSLTGGDYGYTF
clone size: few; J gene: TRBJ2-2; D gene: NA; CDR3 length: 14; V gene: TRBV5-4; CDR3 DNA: TGTGCCAGCAGCTTTAGTTCGAACACCGGGGAGCTGTTTTTT; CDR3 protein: CASSFSSNTGELFF
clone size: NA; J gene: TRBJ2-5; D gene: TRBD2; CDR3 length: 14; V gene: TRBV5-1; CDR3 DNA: TGCGCCAGCAGCTTACTAGCGGGAGCAGAGACCCAGTACTTC; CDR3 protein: CASSLLAGAETQYF
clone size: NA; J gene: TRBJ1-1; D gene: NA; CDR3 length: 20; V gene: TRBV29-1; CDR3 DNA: TGCAGCGGTCATATTTTAGCATCCGGCCGCTTGGGTTACATGAACACTGAAGCTTTCTTT; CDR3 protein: CSGHILASGRLGYMNTEAFF
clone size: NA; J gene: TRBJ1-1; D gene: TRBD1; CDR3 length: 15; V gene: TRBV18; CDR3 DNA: TGTGCCAGCTCACCCCTTCGGACAGGGGACACTGAAGCTTTCTTT; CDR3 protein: CASSPLRTGDTEAFF
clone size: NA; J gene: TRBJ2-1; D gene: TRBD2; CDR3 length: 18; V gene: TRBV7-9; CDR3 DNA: TGTGCCAGCAGCTTCCCGCCTAGACTAGCGGGAGTGCTTAATGAGCAGTTCTTC; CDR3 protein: CASSFPPRLAGVLNEQFF
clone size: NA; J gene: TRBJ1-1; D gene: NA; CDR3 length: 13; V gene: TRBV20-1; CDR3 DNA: TGCAGTGCTAGTATTCAGTTGAACACTGAAGCTTTCTTT; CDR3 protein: CSASIQLNTEAFF
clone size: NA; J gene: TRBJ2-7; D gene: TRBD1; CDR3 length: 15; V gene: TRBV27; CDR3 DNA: TGTGCCAGCAGCCTCCGGGACAGCAGCTCCTACGAGCAGTACTTC; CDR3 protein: CASSLRDSSSYEQYF
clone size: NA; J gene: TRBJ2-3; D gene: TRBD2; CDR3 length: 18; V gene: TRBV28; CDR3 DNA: TGTGCCAGCAGGGGCCGTCTGGGGACTAGCGGAAACACAGATACGCAGTATTTT; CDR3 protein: CASRGRLGTSGNTDTQYF
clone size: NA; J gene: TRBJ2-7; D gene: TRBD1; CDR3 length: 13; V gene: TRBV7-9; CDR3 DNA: TGTGCCAGCAGCACTACAGGGGGCGGGGAGCAGTACTTC; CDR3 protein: CASSTTGGGEQYF
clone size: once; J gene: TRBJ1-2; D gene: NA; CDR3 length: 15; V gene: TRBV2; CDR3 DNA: TGTGCCAGCGGAAAAACAGGGAACCCTAACTATGGCTACACCTTC; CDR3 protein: CASGKTGNPNYGYTF
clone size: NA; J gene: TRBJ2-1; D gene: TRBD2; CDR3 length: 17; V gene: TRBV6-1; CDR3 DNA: TGTGCCAGCAGTGAAGCCTCCGGGGCGGGAGTTAACAATGAGCAGTTCTTC; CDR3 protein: CASSEASGAGVNNEQFF
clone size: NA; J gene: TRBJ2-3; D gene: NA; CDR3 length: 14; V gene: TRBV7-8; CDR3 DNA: TGTGCCAGCAGCCCGGGAAGTAGTGTGGATACGCAGTATTTT; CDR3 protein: CASSPGSSVDTQYF
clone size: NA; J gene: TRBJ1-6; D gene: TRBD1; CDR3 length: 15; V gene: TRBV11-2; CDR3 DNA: TGTGCCAGCAGCCCCCAGACAGGGCCCAATTCACCCCTCCACTTT; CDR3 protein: CASSPQTGPNSPLHF
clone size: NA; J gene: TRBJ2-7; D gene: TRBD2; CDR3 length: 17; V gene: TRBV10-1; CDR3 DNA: TGCGCCAGCAGTGACCCGGGGAGCGGGAGAGCCCCCTACGAGCAGTACTTC; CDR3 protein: CASSDPGSGRAPYEQYF
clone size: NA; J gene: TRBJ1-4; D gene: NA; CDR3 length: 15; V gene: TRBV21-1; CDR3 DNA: TGTGCCAGCAGCAATAAAGGCAGGGGCCCCGAAAAACTGTTTTTT; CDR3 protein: CASSNKGRGPEKLFF
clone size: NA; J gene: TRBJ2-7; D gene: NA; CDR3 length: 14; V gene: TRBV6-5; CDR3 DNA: TGTGCCAGCAGTTACTCGAGGTCAGCTTACGAGCAGTACTTC; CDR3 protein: CASSYSRSAYEQYF
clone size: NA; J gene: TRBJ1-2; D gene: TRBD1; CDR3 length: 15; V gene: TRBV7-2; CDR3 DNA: TGTGCCAGCAGCGCCCGGACAGGCGCTAACTATGGCTACACCTTC; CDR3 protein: CASSARTGANYGYTF
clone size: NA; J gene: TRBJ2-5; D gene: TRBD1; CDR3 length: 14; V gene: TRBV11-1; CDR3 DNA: TGTGCCAGCAGCGCCGACAGGGGGAAGCAGACCCAGTACTTC; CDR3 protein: CASSADRGKQTQYF